Here is one TCR beta chain with its context. Using immunoSEQ multiplex PCR, the repertoire was profiled, and TCRdb retains in-frame clones only, with some absent. This table holds about 97,000 clones, roughly 94% found once. The source of the sample is a study of technical replicates of blood from a few donors. The V gene's germline CDR1 is SQVTM and CDR2 ANQGSEA. This CDR3 is 12 amino acids long. V shed 5 bases and J 7 bases; nucleotides not matched to a gene: 5. This receptor was taken from a human donor in good health. Material for sequencing was T cells isolated from PBMCs. The V gene is TRBV29-1, the J gene TRBJ1-3; TRBD1 agrees at 7 bases. CDR3 nucleotide sequence: TGCAGCGTTCAAGGCAGGGGGAACACCATATATTTT. It is translated as CSVQGRGNTIYF.